The 21 T cell receptor beta chains listed next were all sequenced from one sample in a study of blood T cell repertoires in COVID-19. Measured with immunoSEQ multiplex PCR; TCRdb has only the in-frame clones, and not every one. The sample records tens of thousands of clones, approximately 90% being singletons. Sample: peripheral blood. These receptors were obtained from a man aged 65-85 years with active or convalescent COVID-19.

The chain combines TRBV5-1 with TRBJ2-2, with 11 bases matching TRBD2. V shed 3 bases, J shed 2 bases, and the junction held 6 bases outside the gene matches. Germline CDR1 SGHRS, CDR2 YFSETQ. The CDR3 has 17 amino acids. CDR3: CASSWTGLADNTGELFF. The DNA of the CDR3 is TGCGCCAGCAGCTGGACGGGACTAGCGGACAACACCGGGGAGCTGTTTTTT.

The genes are TRBV19 and TRBJ1-1; D remains unclear. The CDR3 spans 15 residues. The germline V and J ends were trimmed by 7 bases and 1 base, with 16 bases remaining between them. CDR1 and CDR2 from the germline V gene are LNHDA and SQIVND (reference sequence). The CDR3 DNA is TGTGCCAGTACCCTTTCGGCGGGCGGGAACACTGAAGCTTTCTTT. Protein sequence: CASTLSAGGNTEAFF.

This clone was counted between two and nine times. The chain links TRBV5-4 to TRBJ1-1, with a weak D call TRBD1 (5 bases). The CDR3 is 15 amino acids. Germline V gene lookup returns CDR1 SGHNT and CDR2 YYREEE (reference sequence). V was pared by 2 bases and J by 3 bases, with 14 bases between. In DNA, the CDR3 is TGTGCCAGCAGCTTTGGACACCGGAGTTACACTGAAGCTTTCTTT. As protein: CASSFGHRSYTEAFF.

The rearrangement uses TRBV6-5 and TRBJ1-1, with a tentative D call TRBD1 (6 bases). This CDR3 is built from 11 residues. CDR1 is MNHEY, CDR2 SVGAGI, per germline. Trimming pared 6 bases from V and 8 bases from J, leaving 10 bases between. The CDR3: CASRDTGEAFF. The CDR3, as DNA: TGTGCCAGCAGAGATACAGGGGAAGCTTTCTTT.

J is TRBJ2-7 and V is TRBV5-4; TRBD2 aligns across 9 bases. CDR1 is SGHNT, CDR2 YYREEE, per germline (reference sequence). Germline trimming cut 4 bases from V and 4 bases from J; bases unmatched to any gene: 6. The length of the CDR3 is 14 residues. The CDR3 protein is CASSVAGAVYEQYF. CDR3 bases: TGTGCCAGCAGCGTAGCGGGAGCTGTATACGAGCAGTACTTC.

The rearrangement joins TRBV6-5 to TRBJ2-1; weak D call: TRBD1 (6 bases). The V end was cut by 2 bases, the J end by 9 bases, with 11 bases between. Germline V gene lookup returns CDR1 MNHEY and CDR2 SVGAGI. The CDR3 runs to 13 residues. The CDR3 protein is CASSYSQQGEQFF. DNA of the CDR3: TGTGCCAGCAGTTACAGCCAACAGGGTGAGCAGTTCTTC.

This clone was seen only once. The chain links TRBV5-5 to TRBJ1-1; the D is unclear. This CDR3 region has 17 residues. The germline V gene has CDR1 SGHKS and CDR2 YYEKEE (reference sequence). V lost 0 bases, J lost 6 bases, and 21 bases lay in between. The CDR3 DNA is TGTGCCAGCAGCTTGGTAGCTGGGGTTGGGAGGGTGGCTGAAGCTTTCTTT. It encodes CASSLVAGVGRVAEAFF.

This rearrangement joins TRBV2 to TRBJ2-1; 7 bases agree with TRBD2. This CDR3 contains 15 residues. Germline V gene data show CDR1 as SNHLY and CDR2 as FYNNEI. Germline trimming cut 4 bases from V and 11 bases from J; bases unmatched to any gene: 14. CDR3 in DNA: TGTGCCAGCAGTGGTCGGCTAGCGGCGCTTAGGAAGCAGTTCTTC. It yields the protein CASSGRLAALRKQFF.

The chain couples TRBV28 to TRBJ2-5; TRBD1 matches 8 bases. Losses at the gene ends were 5 bases for V and 4 bases for J; bases not matched to a gene: 3. CDR1 and CDR2 (germline): MDHEN, SYDVKM. The CDR3 has 13 residues. This chain's CDR3 is CASSAGGVETQYF. The DNA of the CDR3 is TGTGCCAGCAGTGCAGGGGGCGTAGAGACCCAGTACTTC.

The chain combines TRBV29-1 with TRBJ2-1; D is undetermined. V was trimmed by 4 bases and J by 9 bases, leaving 10 bases between them. This CDR3 spans 11 amino acids. Germline V gene data show CDR1 as SQVTM and CDR2 as ANQGSEA. The CDR3 bases are TGCAGCGTTGGATCTAGTAGTGAGCAGTTCTTC. Amino acids: CSVGSSSEQFF.

The table lists this clone with a few counts. The gene calls are TRBV5-1 and TRBJ2-7, with 15 positions matching TRBD2. The CDR3 length is 17 residues. Trimming at V came to 0 bases and at J to 7 bases, leaving 8 bases not matched to a gene. The germline V gene encodes CDR1 SGHRS and CDR2 YFSETQ. The CDR3 DNA follows: TGCGCCAGCAGCTTGGCCCCCGGACTAGCGGGAGGGCAAGAGCAGTACTTC. This codes for CASSLAPGLAGGQEQYF. Based on the CDR3 plus reference TRBV5-1 and TRBJ2-7, the full variable domain is KAGVTQTPRYLIKTRGQQVTLSCSPISGHRSVSWYQQTPGQGLQFLFEYFSETQRNKGNFPGRFSGRQFSNSRSEMNVSTLELGDSALYLCASSLAPGLAGGQEQYFGPGTRLTVT.

This sequence joins TRBV5-1 and TRBJ2-2; tentatively, D is TRBD2 (8 bases). Looked up from germline, CDR1 is SGHRS and CDR2 is YFSETQ. This CDR3 has 20 amino acids. V lost 6 bases to trimming and J lost 4 bases, with 31 bases between them. The CDR3: CASTSRPGTANLAGTGELFF. DNA for the CDR3: TGCGCCAGCACCTCGAGACCTGGGACAGCCAATCTAGCGGGCACCGGGGAGCTGTTTTTT.

This clone has more than one count but fewer than ten. V and J are TRBV7-9 and TRBJ2-7, with TRBD2 matching 11 bases. CDR1 is SEHNR and CDR2 is FQNEAQ in the germline V gene (reference sequence). This CDR3 is 17 amino acids long. Losses at the gene ends were 5 bases for V and 0 bases for J; bases not matched to a gene: 9. In DNA form, the CDR3 reads TGTGCCAGCAGCGCCGGACTAGCGGGCGAGCCCTCCTACGAGCAGTACTTC. This gives the protein CASSAGLAGEPSYEQYF.

This clone was seen more than once but under ten times. This chain connects TRBV5-4 to TRBJ2-1, with 9 bases identical to TRBD2. This CDR3 has 17 amino acids. Germline trimming cut 4 bases from V and 9 bases from J; bases unmatched to any gene: 17. Germline CDR1 is SGHNT and CDR2 is YYREEE (reference sequence). The CDR3 bases are TGTGCCAGCAGCGCCCCGGGGGGTAGCGGGAGCAATACTGAGCAGTTCTTC. Amino acid sequence: CASSAPGGSGSNTEQFF. Full variable domain (outside the CDR3, taken from reference TRBV5-4 and TRBJ2-1): ETGVTQSPTHLIKTRGQQVTLRCSSQSGHNTVSWYQQALGQGPQFIFQYYREEENGRGNFPPRFSGLQFPNYSSELNVNALELDDSALYLCASSAPGGSGSNTEQFFGPGTRLTVL.

The chain combines TRBV5-4 with TRBJ2-1, with TRBD2 matching over 8 bases. The junction had 9 bases not matched to a gene; V was cut back by 5 bases and J by 8 bases. Germline assignment: CDR1 SGHNT and CDR2 YYREEE (reference sequence). The CDR3 is made up of 14 amino acids. CDR3 loop: CASSSGTSIHEQFF. CDR3 DNA sequence: TGTGCCAGCAGTAGTGGGACTAGTATTCATGAGCAGTTCTTC.

This chain connects TRBV5-4 to TRBJ2-3; D is uncertain. Trimming left V 2 bases short and J 5 bases short, with 12 bases between. The length of the CDR3 is 14 residues. The germline V gene encodes CDR1 SGHNT and CDR2 YYREEE (reference sequence). In DNA, the CDR3 is TGTGCCAGCAGCTTAGGAGTAGCTGGAGATACGCAGTATTTT. The encoded protein is CASSLGVAGDTQYF.

V is TRBV5-4 and J is TRBJ2-1, with 9 bases matching TRBD1. The CDR3 has 16 amino acids. CDR1 SGHNT and CDR2 YYREEE come from the germline V gene (reference sequence). V lost 4 bases to trimming and J lost 7 bases; unmatched junction nucleotides: 12. The DNA for the CDR3 is TGTGCCAGCAGCGCCGGGCCGGGACAGGGTAAGAATGAGCAGTTCTTC. The encoded protein is CASSAGPGQGKNEQFF.

The J gene is TRBJ2-1, the V gene TRBV4-2; a possible D gene is TRBD2 (5 bases). This CDR3 region has 15 residues. Trimming left V 1 base short and J 8 bases short, with 15 bases between. Germline CDR1 reads LGHNA; CDR2 reads YNFKEQ. For the CDR3, the DNA is TGTGCCAGCAGCCAAGTGCAACAAGGAGGCGATGAGCAGTTCTTC. Translated: CASSQVQQGGDEQFF.

This clone was counted a single time. This rearrangement joins TRBV4-3 to TRBJ2-1, with no clear D. The ends were cut back, 0 bases at V and 0 bases at J, with 6 bases in the middle. CDR1 LGHNA and CDR2 YSLEER come from the germline V gene. This CDR3 comprises 15 residues. The CDR3 DNA follows: TGCGCCAGCAGCCAAGACACCAGCTCCTACAATGAGCAGTTCTTC. Translated, it gives CASSQDTSSYNEQFF.

This chain links TRBV4-3 with TRBJ2-1; 7 positions match TRBD2. V shed 0 bases, J shed 3 bases, and the junction held 5 bases outside the gene matches. CDR1 is LGHNA and CDR2 is YSLEER in the germline V gene. CDR3 length equals 16 residues. CDR3 sequence: CASSQDHRGSYNEQFF. CDR3 DNA: TGCGCCAGCAGCCAAGATCATCGCGGGAGCTACAATGAGCAGTTCTTC.

The chain has TRBV19 and TRBJ2-5; D possibly corresponds to TRBD1 (5 bases). The germline gives CDR1 LNHDA, CDR2 SQIVND (reference sequence). The V end lost 3 bases, the J end lost 0 bases, and 8 bases lay between the germline ends. This CDR3 spans 14 amino acids. CDR3 protein: CASSMGLHQETQYF. CDR3 DNA sequence: TGTGCCAGTAGTATGGGGCTACACCAAGAGACCCAGTACTTC. The full variable domain, with the rest looked up from reference TRBV19 and TRBJ2-5, is DGGITQSPKYLFRKEGQNVTLSCEQNLNHDAMYWYRQDPGQGLRLIYYSQIVNDFQKGDIAEGYSVSREKKESFPLTVTSAQKNPTAFYLCASSMGLHQETQYFGPGTRLLVL.